This T cell receptor (beta chain) is from a study of tumor-infiltrating lymphocytes in primary liver carcinoma (dated by TCRdb to the late 2010s). Turning to the overall study: Of the five patients, three men and two women aged 30 to 69 years, four had hepatocellular carcinoma and one had combined HCC and intrahepatic cholangiocarcinoma. Roughly 3.5 to 8 million productive TCRbeta reads were obtained per sample, and no significant difference in read depth was found between tissue types. Technical replicate repertoires showed high reproducibility, with mean shared-clone rates around 0.9 and correlation coefficients above 0.98. TCRbeta repertoire sequencing, expression microarrays and whole-exome sequencing were combined in the study across five regions of each liver tumor, with adjacent normal tissue and blood also included. The tumors of the five patients were staged as T1-T3 N0M0, with maximum diameters ranging from roughly 4 to 10 cm. A total of 35 specimens from 5 patients went through TCRbeta repertoire sequencing, namely 25 tumor regions, 5 adjacent noncancerous liver tissues and 5 peripheral blood samples. To link TCRbeta repertoire diversity to the local molecular phenotype, the 25 or so tumor region samples were profiled with Agilent mRNA microarrays. Overall results and qualifications from the work: Only the TCR beta chain was sequenced, which likely underestimates true repertoire diversity because unpaired alpha chains were not captured. The top 250 clones made up a significantly larger repertoire fraction in tumors than in blood (p = 0.039). The study included only five patients, and the authors note findings should be validated in a larger study. Only about 8-24% of top clones were present in all five regions of a tumor, suggesting spatial heterogeneity of tumor-infiltrating T cells. Repertoire overlap was higher between tumor regions (mean roughly 35%) than tumor-adjacent (around 17%) or tumor-blood (about 14%) pairs, consistent with antigen-driven expansion. Since the samples were bulk and unsorted, there was no way to compare CD4+ and CD8+ T cell repertoires.

A constant-region primer and ProtoScript II reverse transcriptase were used to reverse-transcribe TCRbeta-specific cDNA from about 0.55 ug total RNA. The TCRbeta libraries were prepared through three rounds of nested multiplex PCR following a slightly modified ARM-PCR procedure. Multiplex TRBV1-TRBV30 forward primers and a Cbeta reverse primer were used in the first two PCR rounds, each of which was run for around 9 cycles. Sample barcodes and Illumina adapters were added in a final 25-cycle PCR using Deep VentR polymerase. Before sequencing, amplicons of 200-500 bp were purified from gel using a QIAquick gel extraction kit. TCRbeta amplicons were sequenced on an Illumina HiSeq 2500 with 250-bp paired-end reads. Turning to the authors' computational methods: Reads were quality-trimmed with Trimmomatic v0.33, and paired reads were merged with FLASH v1.2.11 to recover full CDR3 sequences. MiGEC v1.2.1b assigned V, D and J germline segments to the rearranged TCRbeta sequences. Clonotype statistics and Shannon-Wiener diversity indices were computed with VDJtools v1.0.0. Except for diversity analysis, only the 250 most abundant clonotypes of each sample were used in subsequent analyses to reduce sampling bias. TCRdb reran the public reads through fastp at Q25 and MiXCR, keeping productive beta chains. Rows are unified per CDR3 protein, each entry keeping the most common DNA and genes. These V and J calls derive from TCRdb rather than the authors' analysis. In this sample the table shows approximately 120,000 distinct CDR3 sequences, 64% of which occur a single time. 7% to 10% of the sample belongs to the ten largest clones.

Germline trimming: 1 base from V, 5 bases from J; junction bases outside gene matches: 9. CDR1 and CDR2 are read off the germline V gene as SGHNT and YENEEA. The CDR3 holds 18 amino acids from the cysteine to the phenylalanine. The DNA shown is the 54-base CDR3, in frame from base 1. Without any cell sorting, total RNA and DNA were extracted together from around 20-30 mg of bulk tissue using the AllPrep DNA/RNA mini kit. Surgical resection was performed in China between late 2015 and early 2016 on about five patients with histopathologically diagnosed primary liver carcinoma. Chronic HBV infection was present in the patients, and the patients were treatment-naive at sampling. Each tumor was sampled at five spatially separated regions: the superior, inferior, left-lateral and right-lateral poles and the tumor centre. According to histology, viable tumor cells made up more than 75% of every tumor sample. Fresh tumor and adjacent tissue pieces were bisected; one half was stored in RNAlater at -80°C, the other sent for histology.

This clonotype was counted a few times. It has no known antigen specificity. No per-base quality is available; no much larger clone lies one base away. The receptor's source is a woman aged 60-75 years with primary liver carcinoma and hepatitis B virus infection. The chain uses TRBV11-3 and TRBJ2-2, and TRBD2 matches 11 of the central bases. Sequences were obtained from liver tumor tissue from sampling region 3. Sample cell subset or site, as interpreted from the label and publication: tumor region T3, left-lateral pole. In nucleotides, the sequence is TGTGCCAGCAGCTTAGGGCGGATAGCGGGAGGGAATACCGGGGAGCTGTTTTTT. Protein translation: CASSLGRIAGGNTGELFF.